This T cell receptor (beta chain) was retrieved from a study of cytomegalovirus exposure and HLA in healthy donors (dated by TCRdb to about 2017). As for the study more broadly: In an earlier analysis of some 550 of the donors, 276 Gb of sequence data and roughly 100 million unique TCR beta sequences from about 179 million T cells were reported. All discovery cohort repertoires had been generated on a single sequencing platform. A later analysis re-analyzed previously published TCR beta repertoires from roughly 630 donors and added high-resolution HLA genotyping to study TCR occurrence patterns. Alongside the repertoire data, information on donor age, sex, ethnicity and CMV serostatus was compiled. The study combined high-throughput TCR immunosequencing, statistical association of individual TCRs with disease status, and machine learning to predict cytomegalovirus infection status. The number of typed donors differed by locus: about 629-630 for A, B, C, DRB1 and DQB1; 500 to 550 for DQA1; about 600 for DPA1; and some 470 for DPB1. Among the approximately 400 genotyped donors, around 81% belonged to the genetic ancestry cluster associated with self-reported Caucasian donors. Roughly five DR-DQ haplotypes were treated as single units for association and clustering because of strong linkage in the cohort. The study aimed to test whether signatures of past pathogen exposure could be identified by cataloging public T cell receptors. Genome-wide SNP genotypes for about 65% of the roughly 670 donors were used in a later genetic analysis, which treated that subset as a discovery cohort. To decide whether each TCR beta V gene segment behaved as functional or pseudogenic, an earlier analysis of some 540 of the donors relied on high-throughput TCR beta sequencing. Rather than drawing on any new phenotypic data, the later analysis identified candidate immune exposures from TCR beta sequences and the way those sequences occurred across donors. A separate validation cohort of more than 100 different subjects was used in addition to the roughly 620-subject first cohort. Roughly 300 gigabases of sequencing data and 70 million to 85 million unique TCR sequences were included in an early release covering under 650 HLA-typed donors. Across 300 to 500 genotyped donors of the cohort, an average of roughly 200,000 unique TCR beta nucleotide sequences per donor were sequenced, and around 19% of those sequences were non-productive. Using immunosequencing, the study profiled T cell repertoires from 640 or so subjects and related those repertoires to cytomegalovirus serostatus. HLA typing included class I and class II loci at four-digit resolution. Overall study outcomes, separate from this receptor: It was suggested by the authors that the approach could potentially be generalized to other disease states and immunological phenotypes. The presence/absence analyses assumed that sequencing depth was roughly uniform across donors, and that assumption may not be true. A cluster of highly shared sequence variants was judged likely to represent a technical artifact of the sequencing pipeline. Broadly in line with IMGT annotations, most TCR beta V segments showed up in productive rearrangements about 87% or about 30% of the time in an earlier analysis of around 550 of the donors. The 87-base-pair reads could not distinguish some IMGT-functional V segments, including TRBV6-2 and TRBV6-3, so those segments were excluded. Several of the top co-occurrence clusters appeared to be linked to parvovirus B19, influenza, CMV and Epstein-Barr virus, according to a later analysis. While some public TCRs were present in many individuals, most TCR sequences turned up only very rarely across donors. Because HLA typing was missing for some donors at each locus, association tests included only the typed subset. Because counts were too low, seventeen rarely observed V segments, including chromosome 9 orphons, were excluded from the earlier analysis of several hundred of the donors. A later genetic analysis associated a missense DCLRE1C variant with V-gene and J-gene trimming of TCR beta chains, and an independent cohort replicated the association. In a later analysis, HLA-associated TCR beta chains showed more clonal expansion and lower generation probabilities than non-associated chains that were equally common. In both the original and validation cohorts, the classifier was reported to diagnose cytomegalovirus status with high specificity and sensitivity. A further reported finding was that TCR beta sequences accurately predicted the HLA-A and HLA-B alleles for most subjects in the first cohort. In a later analysis, the rate of TCR association differed among HLA loci, with DRB1 alleles having the most associated TCRs and HLA-C alleles having the fewest. Immune exposure information for the cohort was limited to CMV serostatus. The cohort was sequenced for TCR beta chains only, and without alpha or paired-chain data the features that could be detected were limited. When HLA alleles, especially DR and DQ, strongly co-occurred, attributing TCR associations to individual alleles was difficult. Linkage disequilibrium might explain the correlated functional status among segregating V segments, but an unknown experimental factor could not be ruled out. A few of the identified cytomegalovirus-associated TCR beta chains were confirmed in vitro to be specific for cytomegalovirus antigens. The study gave a list of 150 to 200 TCR beta chains associated with cytomegalovirus. According to a later analysis, most CMV-associated TCR beta chains appeared to be HLA-restricted, and the HLA associations seemed to be driven largely by CMV exposure. In a later analysis, around 17,000 TCR beta sequences were associated with specific HLA alleles at a false discovery rate of 0.05. Compared with the 666-donor mean, donors in an Asian-associated ancestry cluster had fewer N-insertions in productive TCRs, according to a later genetic analysis.

The library came from the immunoSEQ multiplex PCR assay. A mixture of 60 forward primers for TCR Vbeta segments and 13 reverse primers for TCR Jbeta segments was used in the multiplex PCR. Amplification of the CDR3 region of rearranged TCR beta genes was performed with a multiplex PCR assay on genomic DNA. The Illumina HiSeq System was used to sequence the amplified TCR beta libraries as 87-base-pair reads. From the authors' description of their analysis: A later analysis counted tens of millions of unique TCR beta chains across the 550 to 800 repertoires, and roughly 11 million of these chains were shared by at least two donors. To remove PCR and sequencing errors, raw reads were error-corrected and collapsed into unique sequences using a nearest-neighbor algorithm that merged closely related sequences. Alignment of CDR3 sequences to IMGT reference sequences was used to assign V, D and J gene segments. Each retained sequence needed at least a six-nucleotide match to both a V gene segment and a J gene segment. Rearrangements were classified as productive when the CDR3 lacked stop codons and remained in frame with V and J, and all other rearrangements were classified as non-productive. Following IMGT convention, CDR3 was defined as the stretch from the second conserved V-encoded cysteine to the conserved J-encoded phenylalanine. In an earlier analysis of around 600 of the donors, sequences lacking an unambiguous match to a single V gene segment were excluded. An earlier analysis of several hundred of the donors called V segments functional above 56.7% productive rearrangements and segregating when the between-donor standard deviation exceeded 5%. A statistical classification framework was built for diagnosing cytomegalovirus status from the catalog of TCR beta chain sequences. A later analysis assigned V and J genes by comparing TCR nucleotide sequences with IMGT/GENE-DB human TR gene sequences. A later analysis assigned CDR3 sequences and most-parsimonious VDJ recombination scenarios with the TCRdist pipeline. In a later analysis, each TCR beta chain was defined by its CDR3 amino acid sequence together with its V-gene family, and reads lacking a unique V-gene family were excluded. To address suspected cross-contamination and a sequencing artifact, a later analysis removed 592 highly shared, low-generation-probability nucleotide sequences. A later analysis calculated a clonal expansion index for each public chain from normalized within-repertoire ranks of inferred template counts. In a later analysis, generation probabilities were computed with a VDJ recombination model fitted to out-of-frame rearrangements, and the resulting probabilities were checked against IGoR. In a later analysis, TCR-TCR, TCR-HLA and TCR-CMV co-occurrence was scored with hypergeometric tests, and a repertoire-size bias correction was applied to TCR pairs. A later analysis estimated false discovery rates by permuting HLA or CMV assignments 20 times. A later analysis grouped co-occurring TCRs with DBSCAN, adding TCRdist sequence similarity when clustering within HLA-allele-positive subsets. Co-occurrence clustering excluded repertoires with fewer than 30,000 or more than 120,000 public chains, plus five with anomalous nucleotide sharing. The immuneACCESS repertoire file appears here via TCRdb, limited to in-frame rearrangements. These files lack a portion of the clones; in checked studies, under half of the deficit traces to unresolved V genes, and the cause of the others is not known. The V and J calls and clone size come from that table; D and trimming were worked out from the DNA. Within this sample are about 170,000 clones, with 77% of them counted one time only. In total, the top ten clones hold 2.5% to 4% of the sample.

The cohort comprised some 700 healthy bone marrow donors. All cohort members were sampled while nominally healthy, although unrecorded immune exposures were likely present. The donor was CMV seronegative and was included in the group of around 320 seronegative cohort members. A peripheral blood sample was provided by each donor, and peripheral blood mononuclear cells were used for TCR beta sequencing. Genomic DNA extraction from the blood cell samples was performed with the Qiagen DNeasy Blood Extraction Kit. The CDR3 holds 14 amino acids from the cysteine to the phenylalanine. CDR3 DNA only is kept here, 42 bases in frame from base 1. Looking up the germline V gene (reference sequence) yields CDR1 SGHKS and CDR2 YYEKEE. V and J are trimmed by 0 bases and 2 bases, and the gene matches miss 2 bases of the junction. This clone was seen once. Its antigen is not yet known. No much larger clonotype is one base removed from it; base qualities were not supplied.

The V and J segments used are TRBV5-5 and TRBJ2-7; 7 central bases correspond to TRBD2. The TCR originated in a female donor in good health and CMV-seronegative. The sample comprised PBMCs. This receptor has the CDR3 CASSLGGGTYEQYF. The DNA sequence follows: TGTGCCAGCAGCTTGGGGGGGGGTACCTACGAGCAGTACTTC.